The 21 T cell receptor beta chains in this list originate from one sample, sequenced in a study of blood T cell repertoires in COVID-19. Assay used: immunoSEQ multiplex PCR; TCRdb lists only in-frame clones, some missing. The data hold roughly 240,000 clones, with approximately 82% observed a single time. What was sequenced was peripheral blood. The receptors were sampled from a man aged 60-69 years who had recovered from COVID-19.

V is TRBV6-2 or TRBV6-3 and J is TRBJ2-7; 7 nucleotides match TRBD1. CDR1 is MNHEY and CDR2 is SVGEGT in the germline V gene. V shed 6 bases, J shed 1 base, and the junction held 9 bases outside the gene matches. The CDR3 consists of 15 residues. CDR3 sequence reads: CASRPPGQISYEQYF. CDR3 bases: TGTGCCAGCAGACCTCCGGGACAGATATCCTACGAGCAGTACTTC.

The V gene is TRBV6-5, the J gene TRBJ2-1; D possibly corresponds to TRBD2 (5 bases). The germline V gene has CDR1 MNHEY and CDR2 SVGAGI. The CDR3 covers 14 residues. V lost 6 bases and J lost 2, with 11 bases in between. CDR3 in DNA: TGTGCCAGCAGCCCCGGGGAAGCCTACAATGAGCAGTTCTTC. Its translation: CASSPGEAYNEQFF.

The rearrangement uses TRBV19 and TRBJ2-7; TRBD1 agrees at 9 bases. This CDR3 comprises 13 residues. V trimming: 3 bases; J trimming: 6 bases; junction bases outside the gene matches: 3. Germline CDR1 and CDR2: LNHDA and SQIVND (reference sequence). The CDR3 loop reads CASSIGQGLEQYF. CDR3 nucleotides: TGTGCCAGTAGTATTGGACAGGGGCTCGAGCAGTACTTC.

The V and J genes are TRBV5-1 and TRBJ1-1, with D unresolved. Trimming removed 1 base from V and 1 base from J, with 11 bases in between. The CDR3 runs 15 residues. Germline V gives CDR1 SGHRS, CDR2 YFSETQ. The CDR3 here is CASSLKAVANTEAFF. CDR3 in DNA: TGCGCCAGCAGCTTGAAGGCGGTGGCGAACACTGAAGCTTTCTTT.

V gene TRBV7-2 combines with J gene TRBJ2-1; D ambiguous. CDR3 length: 13 amino acids. V lost 1 base, J lost 2 bases, and 3 bases lay in between. The V gene's germline CDR1 is SGHTA and CDR2 FQGNSA. The CDR3 here is CASSLVAYNEQFF. The CDR3 DNA is TGTGCCAGCAGCTTAGTCGCCTACAATGAGCAGTTCTTC.

This clone was counted a few times. The chain links TRBV5-1 to TRBJ1-6, with 7 bases aligning to TRBD1. This CDR3 spans 14 amino acids. V lost 4 bases and J lost 9; bases outside the gene matches: 7. Germline V CDR1 and CDR2: SGHRS, YFSETQ. The CDR3 DNA follows: TGCGCCAGCAGCACCGGACAGGAAGGTTCACCCCTCCACTTT. This codes for CASSTGQEGSPLHF.

This chain uses TRBV10-3 with TRBJ1-4; 7 bases align to TRBD1. Trimming at V came to 6 bases and at J to 5 bases, leaving 6 bases not matched to a gene. CDR1 is ENHRY, CDR2 SYGVKD, per germline. CDR3 length equals 14 residues. Here the CDR3 reads CAIREGQSNEKLFF. The CDR3 coding sequence is TGTGCCATCAGAGAGGGACAGTCGAATGAAAAACTGTTTTTT.

The V call is TRBV19, the J call TRBJ2-1; 10 nucleotides align to TRBD1. The CDR3 covers 20 residues. Germline V gene sequence: CDR1 LNHDA, CDR2 SQIVND (reference sequence). Trimming removed 4 bases from V and 10 bases from J; junction bases left unmatched: 25. This CDR3 is CASSTNRDRGRARRPEEQFF. In DNA form, the CDR3 reads TGTGCCAGTAGTACAAACCGGGACAGGGGTCGAGCCCGCCGCCCCGAGGAGCAGTTCTTC.

The chain recombines TRBV18 with TRBJ1-3, with D tentatively TRBD1 (6 bases). Trimming shortened V by 4 bases and J by 7 bases, and 11 bases separated the two germline ends. The germline V gene encodes CDR1 KGHSH and CDR2 LQKENI. The CDR3 spans 13 residues. The CDR3 sequence is CASSLDSSNTIYF. CDR3 bases: TGTGCCAGCTCACTGGACAGTTCCAACACCATATATTTT.

This sequence joins TRBV19 and TRBJ2-5; no clear D gene. Germline lookup yields CDR1 LNHDA and CDR2 SQIVND (reference sequence). V gave up 4 bases and J gave up 7 bases, with 7 bases separating them. This CDR3 is 11 amino acids long. CDR3 in amino acids: CASSTGRTQYF. The DNA for the CDR3 is TGTGCCAGTAGTACAGGCCGGACCCAGTACTTC.

The V and J genes are TRBV5-1 and TRBJ2-6; TRBD1 agrees at 8 bases. The ends lost 0 bases at V and 8 bases at J; junction bases unmatched: 10. Looked up from germline, CDR1 is SGHRS and CDR2 is YFSETQ. The CDR3 totals 17 residues. This chain's CDR3 is CASSLVVGQVSPNVLTF. The DNA of the CDR3 is TGCGCCAGCAGCTTGGTAGTGGGACAGGTATCTCCCAACGTCCTGACTTTC.

A single count supports this clone. V is TRBV3-1 (or the pseudogene TRBV3-2) and J is TRBJ1-5; D might be TRBD1 (6 bases). From germline, CDR1 is LGHDT and CDR2 YNNKEL (reference sequence). This CDR3 is built from 14 residues. The V gene lost 5 bases and the J gene lost 1 base, with 9 bases spanning the gap. CDR3 coding DNA: TGTGCCAGCAGCTTCCAGGGGAGCAATCAGCCCCAGCATTTT. Protein product: CASSFQGSNQPQHF.

The chain carries TRBV5-1 and TRBJ2-1; TRBD1 matches at 8 bases. Germline-derived CDR1 and CDR2 are SGHRS and YFSETQ. CDR3 size: 15 residues. Germline trimming cut 1 base from V and 6 bases from J; bases unmatched to any gene: 6. The CDR3, as DNA: TGCGCCAGCAGCTTGACTGGACAGGGATCCAATGAGCAGTTCTTC. Its translation is CASSLTGQGSNEQFF.

This clone is a singleton in its sample. The chain uses TRBV7-2 and TRBJ2-6, with D possibly matching TRBD1 (6 bases). Germline CDR1 and CDR2: SGHTA and FQGNSA. Trimming took off 5 bases at V and 0 bases at J, with 8 bases between the two ends. This CDR3 spans 15 amino acids. The CDR3 DNA is TGTGCCAGCAGCAGGACAGCCTCTGGGGCCAACGTCCTGACTTTC. Translation: CASSRTASGANVLTF.

The CDR3 loop is CASSYSRDKYNEQFF. The CDR3 nucleotides are TGTGCCAGCAGTTACTCCCGGGACAAGTACAATGAGCAGTTCTTC. The chain carries TRBV6-5 and TRBJ2-1, with D possibly TRBD1 on 6 matching bases. Per the germline V gene, CDR1 is MNHEY and CDR2 is SVGAGI. The CDR3 is 15 residues long. V dropped 0 bases and J dropped 4 bases, with 10 bases sitting between them.

The genes are TRBV18 and TRBJ1-1; D unclear. Trimming took off 0 bases at V and 0 bases at J, with 8 bases between the two ends. Germline assignment: CDR1 KGHSH and CDR2 LQKENI. The CDR3 is 15 residues long. Written as DNA, the CDR3 is TGTGCCAGCTCACCACCGAACGGGATGAACACTGAAGCTTTCTTT. This gives the protein CASSPPNGMNTEAFF.

In this sample, this clone turned up a few times. The gene calls are TRBV11-2 and TRBJ1-1; the match to TRBD1 covers 7 bases. Germline CDR1 SGHAT, CDR2 FQNNGV. This CDR3 comprises 17 residues. With 3 bases clipped from V and 1 base from J, the junction kept 11 bases outside the gene matches. CDR3 in DNA: TGTGCCAGCAGCTTTCCCCGCGGACAGGCAACGAACACTGAAGCTTTCTTT. Its translation is CASSFPRGQATNTEAFF. Combining the CDR3 with reference TRBV11-2 and TRBJ1-1 gives the whole variable domain EAGVAQSPRYKIIEKRQSVAFWCNPISGHATLYWYQQILGQGPKLLIQFQNNGVVDDSQLPKDRFSAERLKGVDSTLKIQPAKLEDSAVYLCASSFPRGQATNTEAFFGQGTRLTVV.

The chain carries TRBV13 and TRBJ2-1; 10 bases are shared with TRBD2. In germline, CDR1 is PRHDT, CDR2 FYEKMQ (reference sequence). Trimming cost V 5 bases and J 3 bases; bases outside gene matches: 7. The CDR3 is made up of 16 amino acids. CDR3 loop: CASSPGSGGNYNEQFF. CDR3 in DNA: TGTGCCAGCAGCCCAGGTAGCGGGGGGAACTACAATGAGCAGTTCTTC.

The rearrangement joins TRBV7-8 to TRBJ1-3; possibly TRBD1 for D (5 bases). V shed 1 base and J shed 0 bases, with 10 bases lying between them. CDR3 length: 16 residues. The germline V gene encodes CDR1 SGHVS and CDR2 FQNEAQ. The CDR3 loop is CASSLVVGGSGNTIYF. The CDR3 coding sequence is TGTGCCAGCAGCTTAGTAGTCGGGGGCTCTGGAAACACCATATATTTT. The full variable domain, with the rest looked up from reference TRBV7-8 and TRBJ1-3, is GAGVSQSPRYKVAKRGQDVALRCDPISGHVSLFWYQQALGQGPEFLTYFQNEAQLDKSGLPSDRFFAERPEGSVSTLKIQRTQQEDSAVYLCASSLVVGGSGNTIYFGEGSWLTVV.

J is TRBJ2-5 and V is TRBV19; possibly TRBD1 for D (6 bases). The CDR3 has 14 residues. V was shortened by 5 bases and J by 4 bases, with 14 bases between the two germline ends. The germline V gene has CDR1 LNHDA and CDR2 SQIVND (reference sequence). In DNA, the CDR3 is TGTGCCAGTAGTCCCCAGGACAGAAGAGAGACCCAGTACTTC. Its protein is CASSPQDRRETQYF.

The chain recombines TRBV4-2 with TRBJ1-5; possible D gene TRBD1, 5 bases. CDR3 size: 17 residues. V was pared by 0 bases and J by 0 bases, with 12 bases between. CDR1 is LGHNA and CDR2 is YNFKEQ in the germline V gene. Here the CDR3 DNA reads TGTGCCAGCAGCCAAGAAACGGCAGGGTATAGCAATCAGCCCCAGCATTTT. Translated: CASSQETAGYSNQPQHF.